This is a list of T cell receptor beta chains from one sample in a study of blood T cell repertoires in COVID-19. Profiled with immunoSEQ multiplex PCR; TCRdb holds only in-frame clones, not every one. The table records some 270,000 clones, 84% of them present only once. Sequenced sample: peripheral blood. These receptors were obtained from a woman aged 35 to 49 who had recovered from COVID-19. Each CDR3 is given with its conserved first and last residue. The order of the fields is J gene, V gene, CDR3 protein.

j_call: TRBJ1-2
v_call: TRBV6-6
cdr3_aa: CASSPVISGYGYTF

j_call: TRBJ1-2
v_call: TRBV5-1
cdr3_aa: CASSSRAGGAGYGYTF

j_call: TRBJ2-3
v_call: TRBV5-1
cdr3_aa: CASSLALLAGPDTQYF

j_call: TRBJ2-7
v_call: TRBV14
cdr3_aa: CASSQGYGGPYEQYF

j_call: TRBJ1-1
v_call: TRBV5-1
cdr3_aa: CASSLAGGALGRTEAFF

j_call: TRBJ1-4
v_call: TRBV5-1
cdr3_aa: CASSFGSTNEKLFF

j_call: TRBJ2-2
v_call: TRBV7-9
cdr3_aa: CASSLQQGRTGELFF

j_call: TRBJ2-1
v_call: TRBV7-6
cdr3_aa: CASSPTGTSGGAGEQFF

j_call: TRBJ2-1
v_call: TRBV11-3
cdr3_aa: CASSLRGSAGEQFF

j_call: TRBJ2-7
v_call: TRBV28
cdr3_aa: CASHTSGTGAGYEQYF

j_call: TRBJ1-2
v_call: TRBV5-5
cdr3_aa: CASSKGQLSYGYTF

j_call: TRBJ2-7
v_call: TRBV7-9
cdr3_aa: CASSAPGSPNSYEQYF

j_call: TRBJ1-4
v_call: TRBV6-6
cdr3_aa: CASSTLYSNEKLFF

j_call: TRBJ1-5
v_call: TRBV6-1
cdr3_aa: CASSEGRAGYNQPQHF

j_call: TRBJ1-6
v_call: TRBV3-1/TRBV3-2
cdr3_aa: CASSPRDSNNSPLHF

j_call: TRBJ2-5
v_call: TRBV7-3
cdr3_aa: CASSSGTGGVETQYF

j_call: TRBJ2-5
v_call: TRBV2
cdr3_aa: CASLRRASGEETQYF

j_call: TRBJ2-5
v_call: TRBV6-5
cdr3_aa: CASSTPMTDQETQYF

j_call: TRBJ2-2
v_call: TRBV5-4
cdr3_aa: CASSERQESTGELFF

j_call: TRBJ2-2
v_call: TRBV4-2
cdr3_aa: CASSQDQATGELFF

j_call: TRBJ1-2
v_call: TRBV2
cdr3_aa: CASNDREGSLGYTF

j_call: TRBJ2-6
v_call: TRBV5-1
cdr3_aa: CASSLANSGANVLTF

j_call: TRBJ1-1
v_call: TRBV2
cdr3_aa: CASSDTGRTEAFF

j_call: TRBJ2-1
v_call: TRBV11-2
cdr3_aa: CASTLRDRGSYNEQFF

j_call: TRBJ1-1
v_call: TRBV2
cdr3_aa: CASSLPRDRGNTEAFF

j_call: TRBJ1-1
v_call: TRBV3-1/TRBV3-2
cdr3_aa: CASSQEGLEAFF

j_call: TRBJ1-5
v_call: TRBV7-9
cdr3_aa: CASSSPKGQGGGSNQPQHF

j_call: TRBJ1-4
v_call: TRBV7-6
cdr3_aa: CASSFGQAIVATNEKLFF

j_call: TRBJ1-5
v_call: TRBV3-1/TRBV3-2
cdr3_aa: CASSQDTGYNQPQHF

j_call: TRBJ2-5
v_call: TRBV13
cdr3_aa: CASSFGNRLETQYF

j_call: TRBJ2-5
v_call: TRBV29-1
cdr3_aa: CSVFPGKETQYF

j_call: TRBJ1-5
v_call: TRBV2
cdr3_aa: CASSDVLMGRRSSQPQHF

j_call: TRBJ1-1
v_call: TRBV3-1/TRBV3-2
cdr3_aa: CASSPLQGARTEAFF

j_call: TRBJ2-1
v_call: TRBV29-1
cdr3_aa: CSVRLAGGYNEQFF

j_call: TRBJ1-1
v_call: TRBV20-1
cdr3_aa: CSARRTDEAFF

j_call: TRBJ2-2
v_call: TRBV5-1
cdr3_aa: CASSLDSGGVTGELFF

j_call: TRBJ2-1
v_call: TRBV9
cdr3_aa: CASSVGDNSWEQFF

j_call: TRBJ2-3
v_call: TRBV24-1
cdr3_aa: CATSDPSGASTDTQYF

j_call: TRBJ1-4
v_call: TRBV7-9
cdr3_aa: CASSIWTGGRANEKLFF

j_call: TRBJ1-2
v_call: TRBV28
cdr3_aa: CASSGTGLLGGYTF

j_call: TRBJ2-5
v_call: TRBV4-1
cdr3_aa: CASSRGGVSYQETQYF

j_call: TRBJ2-3
v_call: TRBV12-5
cdr3_aa: CASGFSLQGRSTDTQYF

j_call: TRBJ1-4
v_call: TRBV6-6
cdr3_aa: CASSYSGPGNEKLFF

j_call: TRBJ1-3
v_call: TRBV6-1
cdr3_aa: CASSEWQGFSGNTIYF

j_call: TRBJ2-6
v_call: TRBV5-4
cdr3_aa: CASSLVTGSSGANVLTF

j_call: TRBJ2-7
v_call: TRBV4-1
cdr3_aa: CASSQGVVAYEQYF

j_call: TRBJ2-1
v_call: TRBV4-1
cdr3_aa: CASSQMGTRYNEQFF